The following is a T cell receptor beta chain sequence with its context. This clonotype has a count of ten or more. The antigen it binds to is not known. Base qualities are not at hand, and no much larger clone is one base apart. These data are taken from a study of T cells in Graves' hyperthyroidism and ophthalmopathy (dated by TCRdb to the late 2010s). In terms of the full investigation: Peripheral blood was collected at initial diagnosis, before any treatment. To identify distinguishing TCR V-J signatures, a discovery cohort of 100 patients was used, comprising under 45 with Graves' ophthalmopathy and around 57 with stable Graves' hyperthyroidism. Prospective prediction of ophthalmopathy was tested in an independent validation cohort of fewer than 20 hyperthyroidism patients and 15 to 17 patients who later progressed to ophthalmopathy. The 95 to 100 discovery patients were randomly divided into training and test sets at a 7:3 ratio. Thyroid tissue and blood T-cell repertoires from six Graves' hyperthyroidism patients were also compared in the study. After sampling, hyperthyroidism patients received methimazole starting at 30 mg daily, and ophthalmopathy patients received high-dose intravenous methylprednisolone. The paper describes TCR Vbeta CDR3 sequencing of roughly 130 peripheral blood samples, made up of 43 ophthalmopathy patients, roughly 72 hyperthyroidism patients and 17 progressor patients. The paper as a whole reports these results and caveats: Most expanded thyroid clonotypes (frequency above 0.001) were also found in blood, which suggests that blood repertoires may mirror thyroid immune responses. No statistical method was used to fix the sample size in advance, and group allocation was not hidden from the investigators. Ophthalmopathy was separated from stable hyperthyroidism by a 13 V-J signature model, with approximately 86% sensitivity and just over 81% specificity obtained in cross-validation and 80%/75% obtained in testing. In validation, progression to ophthalmopathy was predicted by the model with 55% to 71% sensitivity and 72.22% specificity, a median of about 6 months before onset.

Sequences SEHNR (CDR1) and FQNEAQ (CDR2) are obtained from the germline V gene (reference sequence). Trimming removed 3 bases from V and 3 bases from J; the gene matches leave 6 bases unexplained. From the cysteine through the phenylalanine, the CDR3 covers 17 amino acids. Only the CDR3 DNA is retained, 51 bases long and in frame from the first base. Ophthalmopathy patients had moderately to severely active disease, with a Clinical Activity Score of 3 or more, a NOSPECS grade of 4 or more, and a disease duration of less than 3 months. The study excluded patients with uncontrolled infections, other autoimmune diseases, pregnancy or lactation. Clinical symptoms, serum thyroxine and TRAb, thyroid ultrasound, and orbital computed tomography formed the basis for the diagnoses. PBMCs were separated from approximately 10 ml of fresh peripheral blood using Ficoll-Paque density gradient centrifugation. Total RNA was extracted with Trizol reagent, and quality was checked on an Agilent 2100 Bioanalyzer.

TCR beta CDR3 regions were amplified from RNA transcripts. The first round of RT-PCR for the TCR CDR3 was performed with the HTBI primer set and the Qiagen OneStep RT-PCR kit. Libraries were constructed in a second round of multiplex PCR, after which size selection and purification were performed. Libraries were sequenced paired-end with 100 bp reads on an Illumina HiSeq2000. The study's own analysis went as follows. SOAPnuke was used to process the raw data, removing reads that contained adapters or uncalled bases, had a mean Phred below 15, or lacked an exact match to the constant primer or identifier. COPE v1.2.5 was used to merge high-quality paired reads, and clonotypes were defined as unique nucleotide sequences. Clonotypes were aligned to IMGT TRBV, TRBD and TRBJ reference segments using MiTCR v1.1. Only V-J combinations with frequency above 0.0001, covering 99% to 99.2% of repertoires, were analysed. The TCS score was defined as the ratio of F50 (clonal expansion) to E x V (chaos), calculated using BLOSUM62-based TCRdist between CDR3 peptides within each V-J. Welch's t-statistics and random forest reduced just over 500 V-J features to roughly 13, which were used in a naive Bayes classifier (R e1071). The raw public reads went through TCRdb reprocessing: fastp at Q25, MiXCR clone calling, in-frame beta chains kept. Rows are combined by CDR3 protein, so each entry shows the most common genes and DNA. For this entry, the V and J calls and clone size follow TCRdb and not the study's own pipeline. Across this sample there are 300,000 to 500,000 distinct CDR3 sequences, with about 14% seen only once. The ten top clones hold approximately 29% of the sample.

The sequenced sample was blood. The clonotype comes from a man aged 50 or older with Graves' ophthalmopathy. The chain is assembled from TRBV7-9 and TRBJ2-6; a stretch of 9 junction bases matches TRBD2. CDR3 sequence: CASSLGGRVYGANVLTF. The nucleotide sequence is given as TGTGCCAGCAGCTTGGGCGGGAGGGTCTATGGGGCCAACGTCCTGACTTTC.